A selection of T cell receptor beta chains follows, all from one sample in a study of cytomegalovirus exposure and HLA in healthy donors. The table came from immunoSEQ multiplex PCR; TCRdb's copy has only in-frame clones and leaves some out. This sample carries roughly 130,000 clones, about 70% of them seen once, and the ten largest clones take 2.1%. What was sequenced was PBMCs. Receptors originate from a woman aged 40-49 years in good health and CMV-seropositive. Both conserved end residues are trimmed from each CDR3. D genes are given only for firm matches.

v_gene: TRBV7-6; d_gene: TRBD1; j_gene: TRBJ2-5; CDR3aa: ASSRTGGLPRPRAETQY
v_gene: TRBV5-5; d_gene: TRBD1; j_gene: TRBJ2-7; CDR3aa: ASSLGGTGAYEQY
v_gene: TRBV9; d_gene: -; j_gene: TRBJ1-4; CDR3aa: ASSVGPATNEKLF
v_gene: TRBV9; d_gene: -; j_gene: TRBJ1-1; CDR3aa: ASSQGHGKGSTEAF
v_gene: TRBV5-8; d_gene: TRBD1; j_gene: TRBJ2-5; CDR3aa: ASSLDRGRETQY
v_gene: TRBV6-1; d_gene: TRBD2; j_gene: TRBJ2-3; CDR3aa: ASSDTGGSTDTQY
v_gene: TRBV29-1; d_gene: -; j_gene: TRBJ1-4; CDR3aa: SVEVDRRRGKLF
v_gene: TRBV2; d_gene: -; j_gene: TRBJ1-1; CDR3aa: ASSSYSGNTEAF
v_gene: TRBV7-8; d_gene: TRBD2; j_gene: TRBJ2-7; CDR3aa: ASSKGLAGYDEQY
v_gene: TRBV7-2; d_gene: TRBD2; j_gene: TRBJ2-7; CDR3aa: ASGTSGRSYEQY
v_gene: TRBV2; d_gene: -; j_gene: TRBJ1-2; CDR3aa: ASSEQGSYGYT
v_gene: TRBV10-3; d_gene: -; j_gene: -; CDR3aa: AIAGGMDEQY
v_gene: TRBV2; d_gene: TRBD1; j_gene: TRBJ1-5; CDR3aa: ASRGDREGKPQH
v_gene: TRBV29-1; d_gene: -; j_gene: TRBJ2-1; CDR3aa: SVQGGVGSYNEQF
v_gene: TRBV7-2; d_gene: -; j_gene: TRBJ1-2; CDR3aa: ASSLLAARGGYT
v_gene: TRBV5-6; d_gene: -; j_gene: TRBJ1-2; CDR3aa: ASSLWGEGYGYT
v_gene: TRBV7-6; d_gene: -; j_gene: TRBJ2-1; CDR3aa: ASSLAGDSANEQF
v_gene: TRBV4-1; d_gene: -; j_gene: TRBJ1-1; CDR3aa: ASSYSGTLNTEAF
v_gene: TRBV6-1; d_gene: -; j_gene: TRBJ1-6; CDR3aa: ASSEATGSNSPLH
v_gene: TRBV5-1; d_gene: -; j_gene: TRBJ2-3; CDR3aa: ASSLEGFWPDTQY
v_gene: TRBV4-1; d_gene: -; j_gene: TRBJ2-5; CDR3aa: ASSRSPGRDQETQY
v_gene: TRBV6-1; d_gene: -; j_gene: -; CDR3aa: ASSEGGRPTYEQY
v_gene: TRBV4-1; d_gene: -; j_gene: TRBJ2-2; CDR3aa: ASSQRGNGQSNTGELF
v_gene: TRBV29-1; d_gene: -; j_gene: TRBJ1-4; CDR3aa: SALGHNSEKLF
v_gene: TRBV28; d_gene: TRBD2; j_gene: TRBJ2-5; CDR3aa: ASSPPGLAKTQY
v_gene: TRBV6-1; d_gene: TRBD1; j_gene: TRBJ1-5; CDR3aa: ASSDRDRDSNQPQH
v_gene: TRBV4-1; d_gene: TRBD1; j_gene: TRBJ2-7; CDR3aa: ASSQLRDRGPYEQY
v_gene: TRBV7-2; d_gene: -; j_gene: TRBJ2-2; CDR3aa: ASSLHGGTNTGELF
v_gene: TRBV4-1; d_gene: TRBD2; j_gene: TRBJ2-1; CDR3aa: ASSQEPSGGAANYNEQF
v_gene: TRBV6-5; d_gene: -; j_gene: TRBJ2-3; CDR3aa: ASTRAGKDTQY
v_gene: TRBV27; d_gene: -; j_gene: TRBJ2-7; CDR3aa: ASSFRQFLNEQY
v_gene: TRBV6-4; d_gene: -; j_gene: TRBJ2-5; CDR3aa: ASSDCVGRNCQETQY
v_gene: TRBV11-2; d_gene: TRBD2; j_gene: TRBJ2-1; CDR3aa: ASSPGTSAYNGQF
v_gene: TRBV7-9; d_gene: TRBD1; j_gene: TRBJ1-4; CDR3aa: ASSFGDRTNEKLF
v_gene: TRBV10-3; d_gene: TRBD2; j_gene: TRBJ2-1; CDR3aa: AISESLAGAGNEQF
v_gene: TRBV4-1; d_gene: -; j_gene: TRBJ1-2; CDR3aa: ASSQASQGSYGYT
v_gene: TRBV5-6; d_gene: TRBD1; j_gene: TRBJ1-4; CDR3aa: ASSLTSGGHEKLF
v_gene: TRBV19; d_gene: -; j_gene: TRBJ1-5; CDR3aa: ASRLGGGNQPQH
v_gene: TRBV6-4; d_gene: TRBD2; j_gene: TRBJ2-3; CDR3aa: ASSWNGGVPTDTQY
v_gene: TRBV6-5; d_gene: TRBD1; j_gene: TRBJ1-6; CDR3aa: ASSYFGTVNSPLH
v_gene: TRBV2; d_gene: -; j_gene: TRBJ2-3; CDR3aa: ASRLALSTDTQY
v_gene: TRBV19; d_gene: -; j_gene: TRBJ2-7; CDR3aa: ATRRGSYEQY
v_gene: TRBV13; d_gene: TRBD2; j_gene: TRBJ2-7; CDR3aa: ASSRSGAGPETYEQY
v_gene: TRBV28; d_gene: TRBD1; j_gene: TRBJ1-2; CDR3aa: ASSPSLGQGADGYT
v_gene: TRBV27; d_gene: -; j_gene: TRBJ2-7; CDR3aa: ASSLEPPYEQY
v_gene: TRBV2; d_gene: TRBD1; j_gene: TRBJ1-6; CDR3aa: ASRDRGYSPLH
v_gene: TRBV19; d_gene: -; j_gene: TRBJ1-2; CDR3aa: ASSTWTASNNYGYT
v_gene: TRBV28; d_gene: TRBD2; j_gene: TRBJ2-3; CDR3aa: ASSTATSGRDAQY
v_gene: TRBV30; d_gene: -; j_gene: TRBJ1-1; CDR3aa: AWSARVGTEAF
v_gene: TRBV7-2; d_gene: -; j_gene: TRBJ2-3; CDR3aa: ASSSPEGFTDTQY
v_gene: TRBV5-1; d_gene: TRBD1; j_gene: TRBJ2-7; CDR3aa: ASSFSPGQGSYEQY
v_gene: TRBV6-6; d_gene: TRBD1; j_gene: TRBJ1-1; CDR3aa: ASSYRGRKNTEAF
v_gene: TRBV6-5; d_gene: TRBD2; j_gene: TRBJ2-1; CDR3aa: ASGPGGSSYNEQF
v_gene: TRBV5-4; d_gene: TRBD1; j_gene: TRBJ2-7; CDR3aa: ASSSDRVDQY
v_gene: TRBV7-9; d_gene: -; j_gene: TRBJ2-2; CDR3aa: ASSSSGANTGELF
v_gene: TRBV30; d_gene: -; j_gene: TRBJ1-6; CDR3aa: AWGRERSSYNSPLH
v_gene: TRBV5-1; d_gene: -; j_gene: TRBJ1-3; CDR3aa: ASSLGSGGSGNTIY
v_gene: TRBV7-9; d_gene: -; j_gene: TRBJ2-1; CDR3aa: SSSPGSPESYNEQF
v_gene: TRBV11-2; d_gene: -; j_gene: TRBJ2-1; CDR3aa: ASSEYRSSYNEQF
v_gene: TRBV6-1; d_gene: -; j_gene: TRBJ1-2; CDR3aa: ASSERSGEFHYGYT